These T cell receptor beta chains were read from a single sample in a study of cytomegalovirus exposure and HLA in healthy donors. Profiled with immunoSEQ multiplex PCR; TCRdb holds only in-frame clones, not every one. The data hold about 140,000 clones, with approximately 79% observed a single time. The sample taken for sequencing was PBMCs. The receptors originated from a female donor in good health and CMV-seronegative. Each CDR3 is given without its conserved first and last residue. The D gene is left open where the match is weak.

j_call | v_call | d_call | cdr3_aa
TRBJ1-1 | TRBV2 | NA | ASSEQAPVNTEAF
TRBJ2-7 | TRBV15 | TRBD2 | ATSRDAGDGYEQY
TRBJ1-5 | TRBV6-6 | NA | ASSYDKSPQH
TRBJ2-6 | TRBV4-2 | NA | ASSHLGEYGANVLT
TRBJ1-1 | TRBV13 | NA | ASSLGSGDTEAF
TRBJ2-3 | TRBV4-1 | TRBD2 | ASSQEEGEEREGGADTQY
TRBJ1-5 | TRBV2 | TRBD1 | ASSELTGDQPQH
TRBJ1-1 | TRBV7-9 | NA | ASSQIGDTEAF
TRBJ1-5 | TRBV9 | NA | ASSPGPGGNQPQH
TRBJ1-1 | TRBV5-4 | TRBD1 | ASSSGGQGAGGTEAF
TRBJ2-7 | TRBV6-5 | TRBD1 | ASSRDRGEQY
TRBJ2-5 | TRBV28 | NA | ASSPDPGQETQY
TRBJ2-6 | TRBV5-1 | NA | ASSALPQVPPSGANVLT
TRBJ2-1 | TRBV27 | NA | ASSFAAGTYDYEQF
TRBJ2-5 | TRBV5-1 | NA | ASSLLGRALETQY
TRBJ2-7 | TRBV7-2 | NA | ASSLGRGTYEQY
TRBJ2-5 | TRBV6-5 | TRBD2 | ASRLAGGQQETQY
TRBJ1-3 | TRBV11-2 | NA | ASSSLGVRPGNTIY
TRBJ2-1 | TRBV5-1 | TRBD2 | ASSLSPSGPYLSYNEQF
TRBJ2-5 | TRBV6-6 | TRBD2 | ASSYGGGSETQY
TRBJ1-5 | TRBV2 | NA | ASSDNNQPQH
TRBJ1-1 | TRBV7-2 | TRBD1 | ASSLYRGTEAF
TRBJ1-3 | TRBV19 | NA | ASTTASGNTIY
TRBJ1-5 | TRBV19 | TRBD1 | ASSIGQGGNQPQH
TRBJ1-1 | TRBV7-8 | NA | ASSLVRGGNTEAF
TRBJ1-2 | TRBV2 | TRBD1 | ASSGPGQLNGYT
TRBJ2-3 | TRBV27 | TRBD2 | ASMLAGAPDTQY
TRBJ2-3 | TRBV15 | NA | ATSRALATDTQY
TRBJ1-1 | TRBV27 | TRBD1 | ASITDRGRNTEAF
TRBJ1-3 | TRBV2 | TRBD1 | ASIGQGPSGNTIY
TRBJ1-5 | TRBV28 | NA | ASSLLGRDNQPQH
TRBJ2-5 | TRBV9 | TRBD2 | ASSIAGGLQETQY